This TCR beta chain was observed in a study of T cell changes during pregnancy in multiple sclerosis. The assay was immunoSEQ multiplex PCR, and TCRdb's table has in-frame clones only and misses some. The sample holds roughly 100,000 clones, 90% to 95% seen once. This receptor was taken from a female donor with multiple sclerosis, enrolled in a pregnancy study. This sample comprised peripheral blood, obtained after pregnancy.

CDR3 coding DNA: TGTGCCATCAGTGTACGGGGACAGGGAGCATCGCCAGCACGCGAGCAGTACTTC. Translating it yields CAISVRGQGASPAREQYF. V usage is TRBV10-3 and J usage is TRBJ2-7, with TRBD1 matching over 9 bases. Germline CDR1 and CDR2: ENHRY and SYGVKD. Trimming cost V 4 bases and J 6 bases; bases outside gene matches: 19. CDR3 length equals 18 residues.